The sequence of this TCR beta chain was determined in a study of Graves' ophthalmopathy and Graves' hyperthyroidism. The study's findings and limits: Most thyroid-expanded clonotypes exceeding 0.001 frequency were also found in blood.

CDR3 size: 11 residues. Trimming shortened V by 5 bases and J by 5 bases, and 6 bases separated the two germline ends. The germline CDR1 and CDR2 sequences are SGHVS and FQNEAQ. The sample holds many counts of this clonotype. What it binds is unknown. The study amplified TCR beta CDR3 regions using RNA transcripts. First-round RT-PCR with HTBI primers preceded a second-round multiplex PCR. From the multiplex PCR reads, TCRdb called clonotypes with MiXCR, one entry per CDR3 protein. The repertoire holds about 340,000 distinct CDR3 sequences, with about a sixth as singletons. The chain has TRBV7-8 and TRBJ2-5; D unclear. The sequenced material came from peripheral blood. This clonotype was obtained from an adult man with Graves' ophthalmopathy. The CDR3, as DNA: TGTGCCAGCAGCGATCGGGAGACCCAGTACTTC. Its translation: CASSDRETQYF.